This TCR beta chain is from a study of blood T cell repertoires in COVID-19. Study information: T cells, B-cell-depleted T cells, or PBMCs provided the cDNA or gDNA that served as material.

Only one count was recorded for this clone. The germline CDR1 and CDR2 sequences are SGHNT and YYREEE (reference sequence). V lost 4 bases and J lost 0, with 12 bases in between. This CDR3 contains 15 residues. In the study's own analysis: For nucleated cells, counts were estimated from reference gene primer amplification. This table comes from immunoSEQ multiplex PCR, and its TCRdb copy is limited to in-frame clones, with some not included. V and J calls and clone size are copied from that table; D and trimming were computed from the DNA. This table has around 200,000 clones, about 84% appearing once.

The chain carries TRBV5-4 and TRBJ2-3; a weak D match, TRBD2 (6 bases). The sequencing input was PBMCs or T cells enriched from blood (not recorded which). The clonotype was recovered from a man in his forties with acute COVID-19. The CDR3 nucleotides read TGTGCCAGCAGCCGCGCTGGGACTAGCACAGATACGCAGTATTTT. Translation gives CASSRAGTSTDTQYF.